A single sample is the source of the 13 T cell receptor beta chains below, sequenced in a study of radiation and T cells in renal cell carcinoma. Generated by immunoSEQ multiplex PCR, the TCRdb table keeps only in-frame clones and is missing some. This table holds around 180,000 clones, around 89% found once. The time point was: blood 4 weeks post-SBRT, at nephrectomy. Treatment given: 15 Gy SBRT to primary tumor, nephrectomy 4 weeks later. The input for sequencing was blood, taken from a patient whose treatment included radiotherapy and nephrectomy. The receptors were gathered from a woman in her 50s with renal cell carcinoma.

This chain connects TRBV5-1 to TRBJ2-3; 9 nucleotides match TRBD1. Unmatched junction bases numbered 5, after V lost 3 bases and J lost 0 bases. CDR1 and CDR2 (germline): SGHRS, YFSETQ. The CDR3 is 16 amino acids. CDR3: CASSSLGQGSTDTQYF. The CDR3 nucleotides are TGCGCCAGCAGCTCCCTAGGACAGGGGAGCACAGATACGCAGTATTTT.

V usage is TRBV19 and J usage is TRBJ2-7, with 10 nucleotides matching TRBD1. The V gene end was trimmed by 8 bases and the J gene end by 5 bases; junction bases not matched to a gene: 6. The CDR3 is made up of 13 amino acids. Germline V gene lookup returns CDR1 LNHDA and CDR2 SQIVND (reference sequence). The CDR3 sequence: CASSGQGIHEQYF. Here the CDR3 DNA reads TGTGCCAGTTCGGGACAGGGGATCCACGAGCAGTACTTC.

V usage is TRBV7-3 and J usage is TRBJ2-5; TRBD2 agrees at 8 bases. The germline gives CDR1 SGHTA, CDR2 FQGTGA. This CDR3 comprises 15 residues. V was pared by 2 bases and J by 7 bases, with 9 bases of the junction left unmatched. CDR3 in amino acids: CASSLGGGGPVTQYF. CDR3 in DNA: TGTGCCAGCAGCTTAGGTGGCGGGGGGCCGGTGACCCAGTACTTC.

The CDR3 protein is CASTPQGGGYGGYTF. The CDR3, as DNA: TGTGCCAGCACCCCCCAAGGAGGCGGATACGGCGGCTACACCTTC. The V and J genes are TRBV7-6 and TRBJ1-2; no clear D gene. V lost 7 bases and J lost 8, with 23 bases in between. Germline-derived CDR1 and CDR2 are SGHVS and FNYEAQ. The CDR3 totals 15 residues.

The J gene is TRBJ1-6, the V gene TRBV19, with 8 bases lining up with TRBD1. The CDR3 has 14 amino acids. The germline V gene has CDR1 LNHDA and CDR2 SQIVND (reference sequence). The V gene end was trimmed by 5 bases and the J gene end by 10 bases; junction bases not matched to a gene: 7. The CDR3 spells CASSATGGQSPLHF. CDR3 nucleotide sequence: TGTGCCAGTAGTGCAACAGGGGGTCAATCACCCCTCCACTTT.

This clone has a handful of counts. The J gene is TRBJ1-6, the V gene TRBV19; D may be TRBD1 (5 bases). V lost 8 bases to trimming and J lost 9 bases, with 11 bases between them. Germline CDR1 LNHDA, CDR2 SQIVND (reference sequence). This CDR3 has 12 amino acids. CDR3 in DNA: TGTGCCAGTGCAGGGCTGGGTTCACCCCTCCACTTT. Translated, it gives CASAGLGSPLHF.

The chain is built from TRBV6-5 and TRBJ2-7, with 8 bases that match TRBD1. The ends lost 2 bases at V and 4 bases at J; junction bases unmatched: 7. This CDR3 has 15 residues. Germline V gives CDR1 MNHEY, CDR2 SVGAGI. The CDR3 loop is CASSYGEQGGYEQYF. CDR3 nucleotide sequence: TGTGCCAGCAGTTACGGGGAACAGGGGGGATACGAGCAGTACTTC.

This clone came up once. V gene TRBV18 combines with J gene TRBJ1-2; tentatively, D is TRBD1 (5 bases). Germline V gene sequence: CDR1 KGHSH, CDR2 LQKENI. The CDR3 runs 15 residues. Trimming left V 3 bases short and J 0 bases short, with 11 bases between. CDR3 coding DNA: TGTGCCAGCTCACCTGAGGGGCAAGCTAACTATGGCTACACCTTC. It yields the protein CASSPEGQANYGYTF.

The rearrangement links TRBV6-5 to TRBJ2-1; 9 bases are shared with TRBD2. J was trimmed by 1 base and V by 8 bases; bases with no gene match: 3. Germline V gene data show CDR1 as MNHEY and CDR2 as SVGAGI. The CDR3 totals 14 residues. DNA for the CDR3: TGTGCCAGCCGCGGGGGGGGGTCCTACAATGAGCAGTTCTTC. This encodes CASRGGGSYNEQFF.

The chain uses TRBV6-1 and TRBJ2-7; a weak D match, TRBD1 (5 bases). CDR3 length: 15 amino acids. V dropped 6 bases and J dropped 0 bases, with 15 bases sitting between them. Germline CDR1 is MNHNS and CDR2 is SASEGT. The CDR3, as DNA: TGTGCCAGCAGACTGATAATAGGGGTCTCCTACGAGCAGTACTTC. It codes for CASRLIIGVSYEQYF.

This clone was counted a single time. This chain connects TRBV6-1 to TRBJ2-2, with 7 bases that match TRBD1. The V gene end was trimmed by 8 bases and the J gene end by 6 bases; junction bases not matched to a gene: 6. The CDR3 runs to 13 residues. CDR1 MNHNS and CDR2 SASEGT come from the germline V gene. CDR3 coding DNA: TGTGCCAGCGGCAGGGGGTACCCCGGGGAGCTGTTTTTT. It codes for CASGRGYPGELFF.

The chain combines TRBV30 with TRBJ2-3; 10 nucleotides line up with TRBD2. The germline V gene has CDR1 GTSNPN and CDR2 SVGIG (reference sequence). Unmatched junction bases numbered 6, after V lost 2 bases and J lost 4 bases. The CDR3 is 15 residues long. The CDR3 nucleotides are TGTGCCTGGAGTAAAGGCGGACTAGCGGCAGATACGCAGTATTTT. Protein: CAWSKGGLAADTQYF.

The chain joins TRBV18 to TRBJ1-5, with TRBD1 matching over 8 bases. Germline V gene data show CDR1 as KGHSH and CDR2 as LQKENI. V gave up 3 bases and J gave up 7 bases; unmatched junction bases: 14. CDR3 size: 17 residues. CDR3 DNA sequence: TGTGCCAGCTCACCCCCGGGTGTCAGGGGGCCTGGGCAGCCCCAGCATTTT. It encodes CASSPPGVRGPGQPQHF. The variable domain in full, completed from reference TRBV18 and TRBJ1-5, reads NAGVMQNPRHLVRRRGQEARLRCSPMKGHSHVYWYRQLPEEGLKFMVYLQKENIIDESGMPKERFSAEFPKEGPSILRIQQVVRGDSAAYFCASSPPGVRGPGQPQHFGDGTRLSIL.